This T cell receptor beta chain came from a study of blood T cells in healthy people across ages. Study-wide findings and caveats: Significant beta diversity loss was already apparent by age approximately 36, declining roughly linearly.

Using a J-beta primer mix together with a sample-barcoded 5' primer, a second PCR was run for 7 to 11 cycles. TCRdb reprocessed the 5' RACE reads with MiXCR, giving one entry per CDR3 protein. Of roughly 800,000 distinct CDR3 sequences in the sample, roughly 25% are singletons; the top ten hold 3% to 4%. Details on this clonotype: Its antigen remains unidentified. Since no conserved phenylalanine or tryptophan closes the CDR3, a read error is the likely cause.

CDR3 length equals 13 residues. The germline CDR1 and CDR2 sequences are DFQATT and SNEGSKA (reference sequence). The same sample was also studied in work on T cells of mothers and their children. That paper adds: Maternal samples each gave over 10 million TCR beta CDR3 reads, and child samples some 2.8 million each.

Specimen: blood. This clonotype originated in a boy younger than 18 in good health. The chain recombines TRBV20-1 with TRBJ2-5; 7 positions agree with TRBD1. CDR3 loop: CALTGHYQETQYS. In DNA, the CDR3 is TGCGCCTTGACAGGGCACTACCAAGAGACCCAGTACTCC.